The 2 T cell receptor beta chains below all came from one sample that was sequenced in a study of immune evolution from preneoplasia to lung adenocarcinoma (dated by TCRdb to 2020 to 2022). The method was the immunoSEQ multiplex PCR assay. This immuneACCESS table, as held by TCRdb, lists in-frame sequences with V and J called but not all clones. Of the missing ones, under half trace to an unresolved V gene in checked studies; the others have no known cause. For this sample the table gives fewer than 3,500 clones, of which roughly 80% were detected only once. The ten largest clones capture 8.5% of the sample. The source material was FFPE adjacent normal lung tissue. Receptors originate from a person aged 65-85 years with lung adenocarcinoma.

This clone qualifies as large. The chain carries TRBV4-2 and TRBJ1-1; 9 nucleotides line up with TRBD1. With V trimmed by 0 bases and J by 4 bases, 6 bases remained unmatched. The V gene's germline CDR1 is LGHNA and CDR2 YNFKEQ. The CDR3 runs to 16 residues. CDR3 nucleotide sequence: TGTGCCAGCAGCCAAGAAGGTGGGACAGGGCCCACTGAAGCTTTCTTT. Translation gives CASSQEGGTGPTEAFF.

The chain carries TRBV15 and TRBJ2-2, with 8 bases identical to TRBD2. The CDR3 has 17 residues. The V gene's germline CDR1 is LNHNV and CDR2 YYDKDF (reference sequence). The ends lost 4 bases at V and 6 bases at J; junction bases unmatched: 13. The CDR3 sequence: CATSNPQSGRDSGELFF. In DNA form, the CDR3 reads TGTGCCACCAGCAACCCCCAAAGCGGGAGAGACTCCGGGGAGCTGTTTTTT.